This T cell receptor beta chain originates from a study of regulatory T cells. This CDR3 comprises 13 residues. The V end lost 1 base, the J end lost 8 bases, and 13 bases lay between the germline ends. Germline lookup yields CDR1 GTSNPN and CDR2 SVGIG (reference sequence). Study results and caveats: Hydrophobic residues at CDR3 positions 6 and 7 were enriched in conventional CD4+ T cells of CD3G-deficient patients.

Primers: 52 TRBV forward and 13 TRBJ reverse. The data were produced by immunoSEQ multiplex PCR, yet TCRdb's version contains in-frame clones alone and is incomplete. The profile shows some 31,000 clones, 85% to 95% of them singletons. To note about this clone: What it binds is unknown. The same CDR3 also results from other DNA sequences found in this sample.

The TCR comes from a child between 2 and 9 years old with CD3G deficiency. The V gene is TRBV30, the J gene TRBJ2-3, with D possibly TRBD2 on 5 matching bases. The sample taken for sequencing was conventional CD4+ T cells sorted from blood. The CDR3 DNA is TGTGCCTGGAGTGGGGAGCTATTGGGTACGCAGTATTTT. The encoded protein is CAWSGELLGTQYF. The variable domain in full, with the rest retrieved from reference TRBV30 and TRBJ2-3, is SQTIHQWPATLVQPVGSPLSLECTVEGTSNPNLYWYRQAAGRGLQLLFYSVGIGQISSEVPQNLSASRPQDRQFILSSKKLLLSDSGFYLCAWSGELLGTQYFGPGTRLTVL.